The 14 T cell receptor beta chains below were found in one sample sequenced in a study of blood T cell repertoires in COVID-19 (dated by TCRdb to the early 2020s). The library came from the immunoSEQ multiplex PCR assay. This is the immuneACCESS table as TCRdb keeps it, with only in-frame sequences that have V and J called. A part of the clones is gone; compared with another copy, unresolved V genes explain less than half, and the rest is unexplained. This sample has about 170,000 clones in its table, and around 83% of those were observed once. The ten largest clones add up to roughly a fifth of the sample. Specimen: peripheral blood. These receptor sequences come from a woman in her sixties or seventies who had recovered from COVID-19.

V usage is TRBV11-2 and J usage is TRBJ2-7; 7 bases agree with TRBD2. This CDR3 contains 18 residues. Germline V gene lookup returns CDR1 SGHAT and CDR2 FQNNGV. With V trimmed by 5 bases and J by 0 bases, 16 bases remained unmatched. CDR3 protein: CASSPGRADPIPSYEQYF. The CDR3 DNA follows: TGTGCCAGCAGCCCAGGGAGGGCCGACCCTATCCCCTCCTACGAGCAGTACTTC.

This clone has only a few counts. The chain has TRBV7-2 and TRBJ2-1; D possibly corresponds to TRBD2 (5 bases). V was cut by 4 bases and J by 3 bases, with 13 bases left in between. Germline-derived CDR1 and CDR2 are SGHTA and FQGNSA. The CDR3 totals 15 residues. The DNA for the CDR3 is TGTGCCAGCAGCTCCAGCGGTTCCATCTACAATGAGCAGTTCTTC. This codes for CASSSSGSIYNEQFF.

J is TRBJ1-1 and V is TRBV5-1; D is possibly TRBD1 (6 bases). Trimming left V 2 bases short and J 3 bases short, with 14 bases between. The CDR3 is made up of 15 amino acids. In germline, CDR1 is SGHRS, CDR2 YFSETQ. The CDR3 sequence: CASSFTGLGDTEAFF. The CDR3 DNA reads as TGCGCCAGCAGCTTCACAGGGCTCGGGGACACTGAAGCTTTCTTT.

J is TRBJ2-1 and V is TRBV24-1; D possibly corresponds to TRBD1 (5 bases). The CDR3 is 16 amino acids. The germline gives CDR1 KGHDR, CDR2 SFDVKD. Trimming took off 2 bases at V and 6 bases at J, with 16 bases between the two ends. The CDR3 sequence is CATSDSQGSRTNEQFF. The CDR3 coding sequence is TGTGCCACCAGTGATTCTCAGGGTTCCCGAACCAATGAGCAGTTCTTC.

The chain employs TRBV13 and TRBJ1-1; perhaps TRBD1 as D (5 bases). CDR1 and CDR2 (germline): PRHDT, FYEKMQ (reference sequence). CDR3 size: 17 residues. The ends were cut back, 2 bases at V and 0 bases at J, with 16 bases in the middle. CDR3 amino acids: CASSLPGGKILNTEAFF. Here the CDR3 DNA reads TGTGCCAGCAGCTTACCGGGGGGGAAAATTTTGAACACTGAAGCTTTCTTT.

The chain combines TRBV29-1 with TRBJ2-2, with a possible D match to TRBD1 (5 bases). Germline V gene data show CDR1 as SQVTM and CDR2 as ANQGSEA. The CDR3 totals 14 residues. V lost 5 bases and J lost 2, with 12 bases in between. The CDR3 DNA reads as TGCAGCGTTTTAGGGCAGGGCAACACCGGGGAGCTGTTTTTT. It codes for CSVLGQGNTGELFF.

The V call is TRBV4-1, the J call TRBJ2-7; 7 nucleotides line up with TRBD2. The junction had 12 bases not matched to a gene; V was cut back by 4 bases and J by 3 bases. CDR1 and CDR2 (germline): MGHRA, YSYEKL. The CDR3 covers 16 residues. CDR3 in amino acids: CASSLGRRTSNYEQYF. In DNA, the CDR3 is TGCGCCAGCAGCCTGGGAAGGCGGACTAGTAACTACGAGCAGTACTTC.

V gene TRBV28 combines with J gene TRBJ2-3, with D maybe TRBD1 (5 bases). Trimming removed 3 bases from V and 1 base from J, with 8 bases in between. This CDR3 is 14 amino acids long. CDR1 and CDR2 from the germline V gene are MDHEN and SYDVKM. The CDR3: CASSFGARTDTQYF. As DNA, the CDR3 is TGTGCCAGCAGTTTTGGGGCCCGCACAGATACGCAGTATTTT.

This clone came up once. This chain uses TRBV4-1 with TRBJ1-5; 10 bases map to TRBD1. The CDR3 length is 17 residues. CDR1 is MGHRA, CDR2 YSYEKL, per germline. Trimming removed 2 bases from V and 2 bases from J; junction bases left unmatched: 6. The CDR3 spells CASSQPPGTGGNQPQHF. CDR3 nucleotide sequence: TGCGCCAGCAGCCAACCCCCGGGGACAGGGGGCAATCAGCCCCAGCATTTT.

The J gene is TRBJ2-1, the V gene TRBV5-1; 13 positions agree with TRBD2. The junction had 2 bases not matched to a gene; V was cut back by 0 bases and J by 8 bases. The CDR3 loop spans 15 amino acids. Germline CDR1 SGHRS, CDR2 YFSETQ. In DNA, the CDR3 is TGCGCCAGCAGCTTGGAGGGGACTAGCGGGGATGAGCAGTTCTTC. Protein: CASSLEGTSGDEQFF.

The CDR3 loop reads CASSLGWDTEAFF. The CDR3 DNA is TGCGCCAGCAGTCTAGGATGGGACACTGAAGCTTTCTTT. The chain carries TRBV5-1 and TRBJ1-1; D gene unclear. Looked up from germline, CDR1 is SGHRS and CDR2 is YFSETQ. The CDR3 covers 13 residues. V shed 5 bases and J shed 3 bases, with 11 bases lying between them.

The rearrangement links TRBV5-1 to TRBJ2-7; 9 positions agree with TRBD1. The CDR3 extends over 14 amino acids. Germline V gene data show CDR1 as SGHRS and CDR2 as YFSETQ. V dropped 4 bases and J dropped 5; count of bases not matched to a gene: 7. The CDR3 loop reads CASSPDGTGNEQYF. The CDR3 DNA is TGCGCCAGCAGCCCGGATGGGACAGGGAACGAGCAGTACTTC.

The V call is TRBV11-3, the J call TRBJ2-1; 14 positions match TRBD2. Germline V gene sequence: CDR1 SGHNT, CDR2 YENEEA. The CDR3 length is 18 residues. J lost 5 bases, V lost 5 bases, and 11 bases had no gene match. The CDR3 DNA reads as TGTGCCAGCAGCCCCCCGGGACTAGCGGGAGATATCCACAATGAGCAGTTCTTC. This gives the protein CASSPPGLAGDIHNEQFF.

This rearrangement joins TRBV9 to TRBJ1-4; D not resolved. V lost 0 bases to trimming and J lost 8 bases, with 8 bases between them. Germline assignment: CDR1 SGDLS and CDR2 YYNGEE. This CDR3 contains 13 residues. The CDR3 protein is CASSVGVGEKLFF. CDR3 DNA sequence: TGTGCCAGCAGCGTAGGGGTCGGGGAAAAACTGTTTTTT.